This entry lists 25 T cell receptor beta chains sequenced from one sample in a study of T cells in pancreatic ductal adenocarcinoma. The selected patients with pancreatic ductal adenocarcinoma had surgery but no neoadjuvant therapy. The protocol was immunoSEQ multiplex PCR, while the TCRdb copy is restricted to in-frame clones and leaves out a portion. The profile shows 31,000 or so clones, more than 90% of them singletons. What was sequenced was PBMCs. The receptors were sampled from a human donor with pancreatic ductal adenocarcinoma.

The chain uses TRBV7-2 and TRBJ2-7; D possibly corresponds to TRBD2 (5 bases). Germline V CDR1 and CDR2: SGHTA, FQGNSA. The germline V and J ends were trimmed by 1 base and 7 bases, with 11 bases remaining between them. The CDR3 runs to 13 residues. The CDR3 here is CASSLVGVGEQYF. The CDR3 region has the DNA TGTGCCAGCAGCTTAGTCGGGGTTGGGGAGCAGTACTTC.

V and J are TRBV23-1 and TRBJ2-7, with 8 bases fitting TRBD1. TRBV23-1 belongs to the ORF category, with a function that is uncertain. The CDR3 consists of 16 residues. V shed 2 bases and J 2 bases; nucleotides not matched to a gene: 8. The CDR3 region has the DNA TGCGCCAGCAGTCAACTGACCGGACAGGGTCCCTACGAGCAGTACTTC. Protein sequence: CASSQLTGQGPYEQYF.

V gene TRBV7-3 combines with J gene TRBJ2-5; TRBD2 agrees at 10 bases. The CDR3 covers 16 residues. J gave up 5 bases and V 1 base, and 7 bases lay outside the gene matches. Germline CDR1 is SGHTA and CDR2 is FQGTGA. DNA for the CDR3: TGTGCCAGCAGCTTAAGGAGCGGGAGGGCTGGGGAGACCCAGTACTTC. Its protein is CASSLRSGRAGETQYF.

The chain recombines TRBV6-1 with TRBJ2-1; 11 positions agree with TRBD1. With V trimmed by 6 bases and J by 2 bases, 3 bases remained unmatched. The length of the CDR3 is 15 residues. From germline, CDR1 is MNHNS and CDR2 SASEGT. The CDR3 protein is CASRRDRGTYNEQFF. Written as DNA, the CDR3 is TGTGCCAGCAGACGGGACAGGGGGACCTACAATGAGCAGTTCTTC.

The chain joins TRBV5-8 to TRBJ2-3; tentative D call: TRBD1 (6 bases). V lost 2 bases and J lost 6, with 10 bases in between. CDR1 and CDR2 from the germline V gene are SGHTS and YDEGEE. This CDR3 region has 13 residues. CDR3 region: CASSFGRGDTQYF. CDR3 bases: TGTGCCAGCAGCTTTGGCAGGGGTGATACGCAGTATTTT.

The DNA for the CDR3 is TGTGCCAGCAGCTCTGTGGGGTGGTGGGCCTCCCAAGAGACCCAGTACTTC. Protein: CASSSVGWWASQETQYF. The chain links TRBV11-3 to TRBJ2-5; D unclear. This CDR3 spans 17 amino acids. Germline assignment: CDR1 SGHNT and CDR2 YENEEA. V was clipped by 4 bases and J by 1 base, with 19 bases between them. The full variable domain, completed using reference TRBV11-3 and TRBJ2-5, is EAGVVQSPRYKIIEKKQPVAFWCNPISGHNTLYWYLQNLGQGPELLIRYENEEAVDDSQLPKDRFSAERLKGVDSTLKIQPAELGDSAVYLCASSSVGWWASQETQYFGPGTRLLVL.

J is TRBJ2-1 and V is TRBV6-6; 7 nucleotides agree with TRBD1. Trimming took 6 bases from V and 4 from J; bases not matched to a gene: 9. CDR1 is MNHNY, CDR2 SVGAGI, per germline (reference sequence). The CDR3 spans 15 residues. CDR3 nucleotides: TGTGCCAGCAGACCCAGACAGGGATGGTACAATGAGCAGTTCTTC. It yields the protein CASRPRQGWYNEQFF.

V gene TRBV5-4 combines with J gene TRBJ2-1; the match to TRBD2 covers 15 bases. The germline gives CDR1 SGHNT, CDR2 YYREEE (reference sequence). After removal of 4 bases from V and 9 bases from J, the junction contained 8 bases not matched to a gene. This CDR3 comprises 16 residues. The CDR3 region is CASSRFRGLAGGEQFF. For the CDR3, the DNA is TGTGCCAGCAGCCGTTTCAGGGGACTAGCGGGAGGTGAGCAGTTCTTC.

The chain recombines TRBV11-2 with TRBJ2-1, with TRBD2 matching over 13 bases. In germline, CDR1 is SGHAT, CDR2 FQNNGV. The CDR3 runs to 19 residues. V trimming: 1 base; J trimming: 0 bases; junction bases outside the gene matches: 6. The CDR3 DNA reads TGTGCCAGCAGCTTAGCTTGGTGGACTAGCGGGAGCTCCTACAATGAGCAGTTCTTC. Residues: CASSLAWWTSGSSYNEQFF.

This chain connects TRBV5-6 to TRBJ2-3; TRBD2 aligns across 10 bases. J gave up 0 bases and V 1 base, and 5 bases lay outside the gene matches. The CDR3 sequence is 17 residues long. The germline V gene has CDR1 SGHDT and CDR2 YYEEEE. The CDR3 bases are TGTGCCAGCAGCTTGCGGTTGACTAGCGGGAGCACAGATACGCAGTATTTT. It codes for CASSLRLTSGSTDTQYF.

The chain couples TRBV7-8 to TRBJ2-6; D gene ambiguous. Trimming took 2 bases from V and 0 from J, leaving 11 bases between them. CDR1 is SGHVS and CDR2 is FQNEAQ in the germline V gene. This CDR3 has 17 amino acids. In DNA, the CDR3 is TGTGCCAGCAGCTTAAGTCTCCGCCCCTCTGGGGCCAACGTCCTGACTTTC. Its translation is CASSLSLRPSGANVLTF.

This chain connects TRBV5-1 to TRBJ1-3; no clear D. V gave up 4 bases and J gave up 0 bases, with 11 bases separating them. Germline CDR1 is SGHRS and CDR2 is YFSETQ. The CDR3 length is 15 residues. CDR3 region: CASSERSFSGNTIYF. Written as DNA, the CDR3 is TGCGCCAGCAGCGAACGCAGCTTCTCTGGAAACACCATATATTTT. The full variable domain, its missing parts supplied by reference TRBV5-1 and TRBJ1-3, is KAGVTQTPRYLIKTRGQQVTLSCSPISGHRSVSWYQQTPGQGLQFLFEYFSETQRNKGNFPGRFSGRQFSNSRSEMNVSTLELGDSALYLCASSERSFSGNTIYFGEGSWLTVV.

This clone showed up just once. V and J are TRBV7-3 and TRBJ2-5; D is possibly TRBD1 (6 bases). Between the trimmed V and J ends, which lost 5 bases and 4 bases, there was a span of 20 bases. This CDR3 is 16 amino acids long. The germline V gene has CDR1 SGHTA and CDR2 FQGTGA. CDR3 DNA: TGTGCCAGCAGCCCACAGGGAGTGTGGGCCATAGAGACCCAGTACTTC. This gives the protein CASSPQGVWAIETQYF.

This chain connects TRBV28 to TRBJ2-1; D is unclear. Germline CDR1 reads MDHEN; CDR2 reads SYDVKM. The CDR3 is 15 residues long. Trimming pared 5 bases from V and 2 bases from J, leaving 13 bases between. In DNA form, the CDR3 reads TGTGCCAGCAGTCGCCCCCCAGGAGCCTACAATGAGCAGTTCTTC. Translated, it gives CASSRPPGAYNEQFF.

The CDR3 nucleotides are TGTGCCAGCAGCTCGGGACTAGCGAACAATGAGCAGTTCTTC. Its protein is CASSSGLANNEQFF. V is TRBV5-6 and J is TRBJ2-1; 10 bases fit TRBD2. V was pared by 3 bases and J by 5 bases, with 2 bases of the junction left unmatched. CDR3 length: 14 amino acids. In germline, CDR1 is SGHDT, CDR2 YYEEEE.

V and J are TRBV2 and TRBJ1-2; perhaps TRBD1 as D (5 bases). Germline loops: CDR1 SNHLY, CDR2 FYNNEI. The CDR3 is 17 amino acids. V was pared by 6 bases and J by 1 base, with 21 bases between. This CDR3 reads CASRPGTQSPFNYGYTF. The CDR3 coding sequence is TGTGCCAGCAGACCCGGGACTCAATCCCCTTTTAACTATGGCTACACCTTC. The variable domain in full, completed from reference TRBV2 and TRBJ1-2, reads EPEVTQTPSHQVTQMGQEVILRCVPISNHLYFYWYRQILGQKVEFLVSFYNNEISEKSEIFDDQFSVERPDGSNFTLKIRSTKLEDSAMYFCASRPGTQSPFNYGYTFGSGTRLTVV.

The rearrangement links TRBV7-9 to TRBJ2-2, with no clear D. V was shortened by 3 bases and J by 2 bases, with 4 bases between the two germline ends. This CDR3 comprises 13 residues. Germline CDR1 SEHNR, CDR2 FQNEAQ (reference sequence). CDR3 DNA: TGTGCCAGCAGCTTTTCCAACACCGGGGAGCTGTTTTTT. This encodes CASSFSNTGELFF. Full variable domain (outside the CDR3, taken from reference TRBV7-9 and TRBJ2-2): DTGVSQNPRHKITKRGQNVTFRCDPISEHNRLYWYRQTLGQGPEFLTYFQNEAQLEKSRLLSDRFSAERPKGSFSTLEIQRTEQGDSAMYLCASSFSNTGELFFGEGSRLTVL.

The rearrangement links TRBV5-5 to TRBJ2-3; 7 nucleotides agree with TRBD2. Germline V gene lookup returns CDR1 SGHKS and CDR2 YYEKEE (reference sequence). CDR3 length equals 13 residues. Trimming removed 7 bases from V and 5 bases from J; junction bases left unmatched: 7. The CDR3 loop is CASYQRGLDTQYF. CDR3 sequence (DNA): TGTGCCAGCTACCAGCGGGGACTAGATACGCAGTATTTT.

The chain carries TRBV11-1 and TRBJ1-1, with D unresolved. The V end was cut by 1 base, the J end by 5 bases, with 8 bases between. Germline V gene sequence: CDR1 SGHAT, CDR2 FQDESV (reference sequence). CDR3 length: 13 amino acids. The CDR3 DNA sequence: TGTGCCAGCAGCTTAGGTACGGGGACTGAAGCTTTCTTT. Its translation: CASSLGTGTEAFF.

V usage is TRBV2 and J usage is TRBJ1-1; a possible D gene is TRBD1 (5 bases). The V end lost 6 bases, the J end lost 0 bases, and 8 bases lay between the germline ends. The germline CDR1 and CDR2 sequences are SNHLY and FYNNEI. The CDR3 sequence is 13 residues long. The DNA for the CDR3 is TGTGCCAGCAGCCGGGGCATGAACACTGAAGCTTTCTTT. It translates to CASSRGMNTEAFF.

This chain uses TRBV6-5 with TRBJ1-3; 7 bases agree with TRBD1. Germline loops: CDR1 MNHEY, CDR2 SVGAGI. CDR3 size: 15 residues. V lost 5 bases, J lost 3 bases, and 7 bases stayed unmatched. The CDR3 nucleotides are TGTGCCAGCAGTCCCCGACAGGGAAGTGGAAACACCATATATTTT. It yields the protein CASSPRQGSGNTIYF.

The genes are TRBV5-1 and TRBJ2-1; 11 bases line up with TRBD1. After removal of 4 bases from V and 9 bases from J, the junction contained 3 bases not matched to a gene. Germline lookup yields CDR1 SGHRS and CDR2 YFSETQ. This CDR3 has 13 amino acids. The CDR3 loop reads CASSRGQGGEQFF. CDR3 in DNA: TGCGCCAGCAGCAGGGGACAGGGGGGTGAGCAGTTCTTC.

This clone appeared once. Here the CDR3 DNA reads TGTGCCAGCTCACCAGTCAGGGGCGACTCTGGAAACACCATATATTTT. This encodes CASSPVRGDSGNTIYF. The chain couples TRBV18 to TRBJ1-3, with TRBD1 as a possible D gene (6 bases). V lost 2 bases to trimming and J lost 0 bases, with 11 bases between them. There are 16 residues in the CDR3. Germline assignment: CDR1 KGHSH and CDR2 LQKENI.

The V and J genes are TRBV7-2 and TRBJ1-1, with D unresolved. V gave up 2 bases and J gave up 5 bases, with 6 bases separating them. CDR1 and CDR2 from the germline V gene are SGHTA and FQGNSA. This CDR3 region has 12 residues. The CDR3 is CASSLLATEAFF. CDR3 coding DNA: TGTGCCAGCAGCTTACTGGCTACTGAAGCTTTCTTT.

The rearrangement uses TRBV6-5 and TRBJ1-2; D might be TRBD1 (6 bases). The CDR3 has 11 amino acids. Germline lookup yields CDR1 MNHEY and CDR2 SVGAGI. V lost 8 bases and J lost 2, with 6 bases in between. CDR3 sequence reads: CASQGNYGYTF. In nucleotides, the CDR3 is TGTGCCAGCCAGGGGAACTATGGCTACACCTTC.